This paragraph reports one T cell receptor beta chain. Its antigen is unidentified. This sample stems from a study of graft-versus-host responses after intestinal transplantation. Overall study context: Those transplanted obtained multivisceral, liver-intestinal, or isolated intestinal grafts.

V lost 0 bases, J lost 3 bases, and 10 bases lay in between. Per germline, CDR1 GTSNPN and CDR2 SVGIG (reference sequence). There are 14 residues in the CDR3. Data came from immunoSEQ multiplex PCR; TCRdb stores just in-frame clones and leaves some out. Of approximately 97,000 clones in the sample, around 90% were seen once. The gene calls are TRBV30 and TRBJ2-3; D is possibly TRBD2 (6 bases). The sample consisted of unstimulated CD8+ T cells sorted from spleen or lymph node cells, taken before transplant. This clonotype was sampled from a human donor who was the organ donor for an intestinal transplant. CDR3 DNA: TGTGCCTGGAGTGTCAGCGGGTCGACAGATACGCAGTATTTT. It is translated as CAWSVSGSTDTQYF. Full variable domain (rest looked up from reference TRBV30 and TRBJ2-3): SQTIHQWPATLVQPVGSPLSLECTVEGTSNPNLYWYRQAAGRGLQLLFYSVGIGQISSEVPQNLSASRPQDRQFILSSKKLLLSDSGFYLCAWSVSGSTDTQYFGPGTRLTVL.